This T cell receptor (beta chain) was found in a study of OX40 agonist ivuxolimab in advanced cancers. Overall study context: The patients got ivuxolimab, which is an agonistic anti-OX40 (CD134) antibody. The study, taken as a whole, reports: Circulating CD4+ and CD8+ T cells showed clonal expansion by week 6 at 0.1 to 3.0 mg/kg.

As regards this clone: The target antigen is unknown.

TCRdb keeps only in-frame clones here, not all; method: immunoSEQ multiplex PCR. The sample records some 21,000 clones, 84% being singletons. The CDR3 is made up of 13 amino acids. Germline V gene data show CDR1 as MDHEN and CDR2 as SYDVKM. V dropped 3 bases and J dropped 3 bases, with 7 bases sitting between them. Collection of blood occurred at baseline, at cycle 4 day 1, and at cycle 7 day 1. The rearrangement uses TRBV28 and TRBJ2-3, with D possibly being TRBD2 (5 bases). This sequence was found in an adult with an advanced solid tumor such as melanoma, head and neck, liver or kidney cancer. The sequencing used CD4+ or CD8+ T cells sorted from blood, collected in a trial of the OX40 agonist ivuxolimab. Here the CDR3 DNA reads TGTGCCAGCAGTTTGTCGGGGACAGATACGCAGTATTTT. Protein: CASSLSGTDTQYF. The full variable domain, completed using reference TRBV28 and TRBJ2-3, is DVKVTQSSRYLVKRTGEKVFLECVQDMDHENMFWYRQDPGLGLRLIYFSYDVKMKEKGDIPEGYSVSREKKERFSLILESASTNQTSMYLCASSLSGTDTQYFGPGTRLTVL.